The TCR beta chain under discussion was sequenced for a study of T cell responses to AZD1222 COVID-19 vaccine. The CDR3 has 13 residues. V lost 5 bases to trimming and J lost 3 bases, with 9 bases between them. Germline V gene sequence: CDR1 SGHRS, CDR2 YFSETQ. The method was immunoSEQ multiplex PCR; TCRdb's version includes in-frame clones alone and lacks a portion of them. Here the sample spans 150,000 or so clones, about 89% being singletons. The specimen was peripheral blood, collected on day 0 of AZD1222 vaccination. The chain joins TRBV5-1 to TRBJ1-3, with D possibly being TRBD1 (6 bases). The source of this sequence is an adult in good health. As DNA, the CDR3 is TGCGCCAGCAGTAAGGACAGTGGAAACACCATATATTTT. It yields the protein CASSKDSGNTIYF.